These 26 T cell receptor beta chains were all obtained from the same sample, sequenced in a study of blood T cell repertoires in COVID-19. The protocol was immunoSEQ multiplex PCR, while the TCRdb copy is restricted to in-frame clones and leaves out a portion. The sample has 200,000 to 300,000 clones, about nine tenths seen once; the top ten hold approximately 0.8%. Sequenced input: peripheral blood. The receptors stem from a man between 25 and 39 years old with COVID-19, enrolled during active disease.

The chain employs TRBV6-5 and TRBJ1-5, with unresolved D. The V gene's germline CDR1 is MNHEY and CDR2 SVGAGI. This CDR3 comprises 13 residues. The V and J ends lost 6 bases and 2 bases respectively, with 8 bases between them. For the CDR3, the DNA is TGTGCCAGCAGCGGGGAGCGCAATCAGCCCCAGCATTTT. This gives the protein CASSGERNQPQHF.

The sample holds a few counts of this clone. CDR3 region: CASSLLSGGTYEQYF. CDR3 nucleotide sequence: TGTGCCAGCAGCTTACTATCAGGGGGTACTTACGAGCAGTACTTC. This chain links TRBV7-9 with TRBJ2-7; 7 nucleotides align to TRBD1. The CDR3 is 15 residues long. CDR1 and CDR2 (germline): SEHNR, FQNEAQ (reference sequence). V was clipped by 2 bases and J by 4 bases; unmatched bases: 8.

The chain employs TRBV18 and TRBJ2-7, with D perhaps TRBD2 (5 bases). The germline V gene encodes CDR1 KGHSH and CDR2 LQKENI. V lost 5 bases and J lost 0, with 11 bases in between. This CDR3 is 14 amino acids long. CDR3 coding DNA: TGTGCCAGCTCAAGACCGGGGAACTCCTACGAGCAGTACTTC. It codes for CASSRPGNSYEQYF.

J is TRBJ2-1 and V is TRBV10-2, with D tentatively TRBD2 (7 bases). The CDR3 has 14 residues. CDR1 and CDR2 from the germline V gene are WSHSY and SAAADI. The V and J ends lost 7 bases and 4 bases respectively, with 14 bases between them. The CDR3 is CASNIAGAYNEQFF. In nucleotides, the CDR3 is TGCGCCAGCAACATCGCGGGGGCTTACAATGAGCAGTTCTTC.

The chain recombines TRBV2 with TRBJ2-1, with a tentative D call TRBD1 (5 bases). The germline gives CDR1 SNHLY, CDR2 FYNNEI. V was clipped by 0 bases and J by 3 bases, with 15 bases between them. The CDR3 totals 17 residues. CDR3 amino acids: CASSEALVGQGYNEQFF. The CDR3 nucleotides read TGTGCCAGCAGTGAAGCGCTTGTGGGGCAGGGCTACAATGAGCAGTTCTTC.

This CDR3 reads CASSVGGGPDYNEQFF. CDR3 sequence (DNA): TGTGCCAGCAGCGTTGGGGGCGGGCCGGACTACAATGAGCAGTTCTTC. This chain links TRBV11-1 with TRBJ2-1; D is perhaps TRBD1 (6 bases). V shed 5 bases and J shed 3 bases, with 17 bases lying between them. The CDR3 sequence is 16 residues long. In germline, CDR1 is SGHAT, CDR2 FQDESV (reference sequence). Combining the CDR3 with reference TRBV11-1 and TRBJ2-1 gives the whole variable domain EAEVAQSPRYKITEKSQAVAFWCDPISGHATLYWYRQILGQGPELLVQFQDESVVDDSQLPKDRFSAERLKGVDSTLKIQPAELGDSAMYLCASSVGGGPDYNEQFFGPGTRLTVL.

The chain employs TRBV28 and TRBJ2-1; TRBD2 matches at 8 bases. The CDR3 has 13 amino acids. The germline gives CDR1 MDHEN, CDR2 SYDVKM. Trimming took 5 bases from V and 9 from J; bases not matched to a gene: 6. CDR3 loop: CASSAGGRGEQFF. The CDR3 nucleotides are TGTGCCAGCAGTGCGGGGGGCCGGGGTGAGCAGTTCTTC.

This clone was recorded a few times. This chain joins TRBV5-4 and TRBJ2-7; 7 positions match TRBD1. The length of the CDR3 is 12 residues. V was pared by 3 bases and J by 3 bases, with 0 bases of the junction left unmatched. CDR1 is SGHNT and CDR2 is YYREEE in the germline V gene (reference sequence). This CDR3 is CASSWDSYEQYF. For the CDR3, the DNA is TGTGCCAGCAGCTGGGACAGCTACGAGCAGTACTTC. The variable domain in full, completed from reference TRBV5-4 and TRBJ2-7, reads ETGVTQSPTHLIKTRGQQVTLRCSSQSGHNTVSWYQQALGQGPQFIFQYYREEENGRGNFPPRFSGLQFPNYSSELNVNALELDDSALYLCASSWDSYEQYFGPGTRLTVT.

CDR3 residues: CASSYGRGSGANVLTF. CDR3 DNA: TGTGCCAGCAGTTACGGTCGGGGGTCTGGGGCCAACGTCCTGACTTTC. The chain uses TRBV6-5 and TRBJ2-6; D might be TRBD2 (6 bases). V lost 2 bases and J lost 1, with 9 bases in between. This CDR3 region has 16 residues. Germline V gives CDR1 MNHEY, CDR2 SVGAGI.

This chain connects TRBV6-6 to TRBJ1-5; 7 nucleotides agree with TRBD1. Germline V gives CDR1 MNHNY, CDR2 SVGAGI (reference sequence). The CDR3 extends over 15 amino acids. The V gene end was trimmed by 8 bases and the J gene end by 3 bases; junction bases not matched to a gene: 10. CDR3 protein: CASQAGQVYNQPQHF. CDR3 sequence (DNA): TGTGCCAGCCAGGCCGGACAGGTTTACAATCAGCCCCAGCATTTT.

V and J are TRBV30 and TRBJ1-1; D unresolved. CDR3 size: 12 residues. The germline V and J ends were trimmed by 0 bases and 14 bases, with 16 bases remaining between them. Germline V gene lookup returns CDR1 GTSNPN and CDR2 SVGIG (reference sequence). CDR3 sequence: CAWSVLGLKLFF. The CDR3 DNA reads TGTGCCTGGAGTGTACTTGGGCTGAAGCTATTCTTT.

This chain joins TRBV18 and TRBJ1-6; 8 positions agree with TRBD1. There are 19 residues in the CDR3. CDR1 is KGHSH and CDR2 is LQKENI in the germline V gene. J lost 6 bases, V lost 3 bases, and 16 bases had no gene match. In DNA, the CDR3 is TGTGCCAGCTCACCTCTCAGGGGGCAAGTCGGACGACTTAATTCACCCCTCCACTTT. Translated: CASSPLRGQVGRLNSPLHF.

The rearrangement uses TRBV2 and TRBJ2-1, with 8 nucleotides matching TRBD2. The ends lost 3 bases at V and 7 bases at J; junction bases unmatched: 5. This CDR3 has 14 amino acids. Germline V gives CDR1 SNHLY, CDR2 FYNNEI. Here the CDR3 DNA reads TGTGCCAGCAGTGACCTCCCGGGGGGGAATGAGCAGTTCTTC. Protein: CASSDLPGGNEQFF.

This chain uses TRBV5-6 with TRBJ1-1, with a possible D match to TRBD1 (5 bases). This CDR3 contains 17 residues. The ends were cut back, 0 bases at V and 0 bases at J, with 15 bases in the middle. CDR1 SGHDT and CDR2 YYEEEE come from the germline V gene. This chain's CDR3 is CASSLAGRGTLNTEAFF. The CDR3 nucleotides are TGTGCCAGCAGCTTGGCTGGGCGGGGGACTTTGAACACTGAAGCTTTCTTT.

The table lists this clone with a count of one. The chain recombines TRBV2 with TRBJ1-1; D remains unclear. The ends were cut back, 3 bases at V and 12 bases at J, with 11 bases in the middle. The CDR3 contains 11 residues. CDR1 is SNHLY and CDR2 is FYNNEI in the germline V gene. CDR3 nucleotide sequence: TGTGCCAGCAGTGAGGTTGACAACCCTTTCTTT. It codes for CASSEVDNPFF.

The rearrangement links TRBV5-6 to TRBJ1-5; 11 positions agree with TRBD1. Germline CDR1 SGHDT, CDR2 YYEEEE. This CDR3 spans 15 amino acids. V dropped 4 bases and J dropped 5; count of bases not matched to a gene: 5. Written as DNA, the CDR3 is TGTGCCAGCAGCATAGGACAGGGGGCTGATCAGCCCCAGCATTTT. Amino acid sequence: CASSIGQGADQPQHF.

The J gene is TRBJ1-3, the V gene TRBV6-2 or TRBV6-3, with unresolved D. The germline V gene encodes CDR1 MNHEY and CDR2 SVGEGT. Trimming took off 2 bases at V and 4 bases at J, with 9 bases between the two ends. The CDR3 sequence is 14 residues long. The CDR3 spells CASSYELNGNTIYF. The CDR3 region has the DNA TGTGCCAGCAGTTACGAGCTAAACGGAAACACCATATATTTT.

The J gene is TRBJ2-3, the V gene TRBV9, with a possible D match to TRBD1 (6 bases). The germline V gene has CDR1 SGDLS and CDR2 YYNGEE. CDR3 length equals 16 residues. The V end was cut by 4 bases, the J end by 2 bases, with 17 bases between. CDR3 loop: CASSISSDSLTDTQYF. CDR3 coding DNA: TGTGCCAGCAGCATTTCATCGGACAGCCTCACAGATACGCAGTATTTT.

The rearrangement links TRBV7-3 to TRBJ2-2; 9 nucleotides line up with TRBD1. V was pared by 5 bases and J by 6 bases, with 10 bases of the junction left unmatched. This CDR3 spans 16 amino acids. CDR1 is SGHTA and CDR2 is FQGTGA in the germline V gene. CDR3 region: CASSTTGGATAGELFF. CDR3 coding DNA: TGTGCCAGCAGCACTACAGGGGGCGCGACGGCCGGGGAGCTGTTTTTT. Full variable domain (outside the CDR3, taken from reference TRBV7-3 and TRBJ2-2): GAGVSQTPSNKVTEKGKYVELRCDPISGHTALYWYRQSLGQGPEFLIYFQGTGAADDSGLPNDRFFAVRPEGSVSTLKIQRTERGDSAVYLCASSTTGGATAGELFFGEGSRLTVL.

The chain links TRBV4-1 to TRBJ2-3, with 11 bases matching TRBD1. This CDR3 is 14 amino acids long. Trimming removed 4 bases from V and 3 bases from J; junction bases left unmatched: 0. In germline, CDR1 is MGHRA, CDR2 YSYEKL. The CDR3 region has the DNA TGCGCCAGCAGCCGGGACAGGGGGACAGATACGCAGTATTTT. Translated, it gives CASSRDRGTDTQYF.

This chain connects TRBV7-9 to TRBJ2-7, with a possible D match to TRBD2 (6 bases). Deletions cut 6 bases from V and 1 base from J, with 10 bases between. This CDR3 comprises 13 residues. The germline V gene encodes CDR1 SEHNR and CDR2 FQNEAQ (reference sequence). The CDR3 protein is CASSGEVSYEQYF. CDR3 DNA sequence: TGTGCCAGCAGTGGGGAGGTGTCCTACGAGCAGTACTTC.

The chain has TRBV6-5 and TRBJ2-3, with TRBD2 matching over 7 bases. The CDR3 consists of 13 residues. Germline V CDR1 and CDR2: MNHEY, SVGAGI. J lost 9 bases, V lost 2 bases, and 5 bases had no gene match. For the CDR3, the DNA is TGTGCCAGCAGTTACGGGTCGCGGGGGACGCAGTATTTT. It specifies CASSYGSRGTQYF.

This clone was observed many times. The DNA of the CDR3 is TGTGCCAGCAGCTTGGGGGGAGGGGTCCACGAGCAGTACTTC. Protein: CASSLGGGVHEQYF. V and J are TRBV5-6 and TRBJ2-7; 7 bases are shared with TRBD2. J lost 5 bases, V lost 0 bases, and 5 bases had no gene match. CDR3 length: 14 residues. The V gene's germline CDR1 is SGHDT and CDR2 YYEEEE.

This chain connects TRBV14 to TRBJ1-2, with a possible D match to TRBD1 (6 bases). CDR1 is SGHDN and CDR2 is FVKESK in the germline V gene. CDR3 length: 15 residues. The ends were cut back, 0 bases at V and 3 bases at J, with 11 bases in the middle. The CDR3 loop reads CASSQDHRVDYGYTF. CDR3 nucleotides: TGTGCCAGCAGCCAAGACCACAGGGTAGACTATGGCTACACCTTC.

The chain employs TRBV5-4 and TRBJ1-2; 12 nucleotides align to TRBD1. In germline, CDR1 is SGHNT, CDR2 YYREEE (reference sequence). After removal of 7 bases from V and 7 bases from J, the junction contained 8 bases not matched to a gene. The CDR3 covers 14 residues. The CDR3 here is CASCRDRGRGGYTF. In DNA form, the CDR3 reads TGTGCCAGCTGCCGGGACAGGGGGCGAGGTGGCTACACCTTC.

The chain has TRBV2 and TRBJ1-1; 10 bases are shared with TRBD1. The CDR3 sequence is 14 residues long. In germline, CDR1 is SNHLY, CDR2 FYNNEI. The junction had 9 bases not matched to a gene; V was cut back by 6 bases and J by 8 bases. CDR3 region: CASSHDRGLTEAFF. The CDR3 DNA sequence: TGTGCCAGCAGCCACGACAGGGGGCTTACAGAAGCTTTCTTT.